One TCR beta chain is described in this entry. This sample was included in a study of monozygotic twins with inflammatory bowel disease. The germline CDR1 and CDR2 sequences are KGHDR and SFDVKD. The CDR3 loop spans 12 amino acids. TCRdb re-called the 5' RACE reads and gives one entry per CDR3 protein, without DNA. This table lists about 43,000 distinct CDR3 sequences. Blood was drawn at 2.5 ml per donor. Sequenced sample: blood. The chain recombines TRBV24-1 with TRBJ2-2; lacking DNA, the TRBD1 call made by TCRdb goes unchecked. The sequence was collected from a human donor with ulcerative colitis or Crohn's disease, or a healthy co-twin of an affected twin (not recorded which). CDR3 loop: CATSDPSRELFF.